This T cell receptor (beta chain) was documented in a study of identical twins (dated by TCRdb to about 2016). Regarding the complete study: To test whether fetal clonotypes persist, this study deep-sequenced TCR alpha and beta repertoires from monozygotic twins, from unrelated adults of various ages, and from cord blood. To rule out contamination, the twin experiments were replicated at different times with different library preparation protocols. Beyond this particular receptor, the publication reports: Abundant cord blood beta clonotypes carried fewer insertions; young adult naive repertoires showed a weaker similar trend, while memory repertoires showed none. Zero-insertion analyses could be partly confounded by invariant T cells such as MAIT and iNKT, although diverse VJ usage argued against such confounding for most clonotypes. Out-of-frame TCR alpha sequences shared between twins showed an excess of low generation-probability sequences compared with coincidental sharing between unrelated individuals. In monozygotic twins, out-of-frame TCR alpha sharing was systematically underestimated by recombination models, although the models agreed with sharing between unrelated individuals. Because the same donors could not be followed over many years, conclusions were based on cross-sectional statistical analysis. A weaker excess of twin sharing was found in beta out-of-frame sequences because the signal-to-noise ratio was lowered by fewer shared sequences.

Libraries were prepared through 5' RACE. The reads were generated on an Illumina HiSeq 2000. A universal primer binding site was introduced by template switching, and a unique molecular identifier was present in the final cDNA, enabling accurate counting of TCR cDNA molecules. Specific primers in the conserved constant-segment region were used to synthesize first-strand cDNA for the TCR alpha and beta chains. To control for contamination, every cDNA library carried two barcodes: a SMART-Mk sample barcode plus Illumina barcodes. Two successive PCR steps introduced TruSeq adapter sequences along with Illumina sample barcodes. The TCR alpha and beta cDNA libraries were sequenced on the Illumina HiSeq platform using custom primers. In the authors' own workflow: MiGEC was used to process raw reads and extract unique molecular identifiers, and MiXCR was used to find CDR3 positions. For each individual, recombination models were inferred using an EM algorithm with the repgenHMM and IGoR tools. The analysis of shared clonotypes was done with the tcR package in R, with sharing normalized by the product of cloneset sizes. To study raw recombination without the effects of thymic and clonal selection, out-of-frame nonproductive sequences were analyzed. TCRdb itself trimmed the public reads at Q25 with fastp, ran MiXCR and retained productive beta chains. When rows share a CDR3 protein, they turn into one entry using the most common DNA and genes. It is TCRdb's table, rather than the study itself, that gives the V and J calls and clone size. The sample yields approximately 590,000 distinct CDR3 sequences; 9.5% to 10% were counted once. The top ten constitute roughly 3% of the sample.

Only healthy Caucasian donors were included. The twin cohort comprised three pairs of female monozygotic twins, all aged roughly 18 to 30 years. Peripheral blood mononuclear cells were the source from which RNA for the TCR libraries was isolated. V sheds 3 bases and J sheds 6 bases, leaving 13 bases between their ends. For CDR1 and CDR2, the germline V gene lists MRHNA and SNTAGT. From the cysteine up to the phenylalanine, the CDR3 has a length of 14 residues. CDR3 DNA only is kept here, 42 bases in frame from base 1. Note on this clonotype: Its antigen specificity is not known. The sample holds no much larger clone one base away, and base qualities are not on file.

The same sample was also studied in work on yellow fever vaccine responses in identical twins. The other study reports the following: According to the authors, the vaccine-induced T cell response in identical twins seemed to be partly convergent and partly specific to each individual. In identical twins, the study followed T cell clones that responded to the vaccine with precision.

Sequencing used PBMCs. The rearranged chain carries TRBV6-4 and TRBJ2-3, with a tentative D call of TRBD1 or TRBD2, each matching 6 bases. This sequence was found in a woman under 30 in good health. The CDR3 has the sequence CASSELGGADTQYF. The sequenced DNA is TGTGCCAGCAGTGAACTGGGGGGCGCCGATACGCAGTATTTT.